These 20 T cell receptor beta chains came from one sample sequenced in a study of T cells after yellow fever vaccination. TCRdb reanalysed the 5' RACE reads using MiXCR and keeps one entry per CDR3 protein. The profile shows some 600,000 distinct CDR3 sequences, around 17% of them singletons. This specimen was PBMCs, taken about 5 days after the first yellow fever vaccination. All receptors come from a man between 18 and 29 years old who received the YFV17D yellow fever vaccine.

The chain has TRBV12-5 and TRBJ2-7, with D possibly TRBD1 on 5 matching bases. This CDR3 is 13 amino acids long. V was cut by 4 bases and J by 4 bases, with 11 bases left in between. Germline lookup yields CDR1 LGHNT and CDR2 FRNRAP. In DNA, the CDR3 is TGTGCTAGTGGTTGGCAGGGTGCGTACGAGCAGTACTTC. The encoded protein is CASGWQGAYEQYF.

This rearrangement joins TRBV12-3 or TRBV12-4 to TRBJ1-4; D unclear. The length of the CDR3 is 15 residues. V gave up 3 bases and J gave up 0 bases, with 8 bases separating them. The CDR3, as DNA: TGTGCCAGCAGTTTGAGGGAAGCAACTAATGAAAAACTGTTTTTT. Encoded protein: CASSLREATNEKLFF.

The table lists this clonotype with a few counts. Here the CDR3 reads CASGLGAAGQPQHF. Here the CDR3 DNA reads TGTGCTAGTGGTTTGGGGGCGGCCGGTCAGCCCCAGCATTTT. The chain is built from TRBV12-5 and TRBJ1-5; D remains ambiguous. The CDR3 totals 14 residues. Germline CDR1 is LGHNT and CDR2 is FRNRAP. Trimming cost V 1 base and J 6 bases, with 10 bases left between them. The variable domain in full, with the rest retrieved from reference TRBV12-5 and TRBJ1-5, is DARVTQTPRHKVTEMGQEVTMRCQPILGHNTVFWYRQTMMQGLELLAYFRNRAPLDDSGMPKDRFSAEMPDATLATLKIQPSEPRDSAVYFCASGLGAAGQPQHFGDGTRLSIL.

This clonotype was found a few times. V and J are TRBV24-1 and TRBJ1-1; no clear D gene. CDR1 and CDR2 (germline): KGHDR, SFDVKD. With 9 bases removed from V and 4 bases from J, the gap between germline ends came to 8 bases. The CDR3 length is 11 residues. CDR3 bases: TGTGCCACCTCCGAAGGCACTGAAGCTTTCTTT. This gives the protein CATSEGTEAFF.

This clonotype was detected many times. One end of the junction is discordant with germline, which a read error may explain. This chain connects TRBV5-1 to TRBJ2-3, with D unclear. Germline CDR1 SGHRS, CDR2 YFSETQ. The CDR3 totals 13 residues. CDR3 DNA sequence: TGTGCCAGCAGTTTAGGAGGCACAGATACGCAGTATTTT. Residues: CASSLGGTDTQYF.

This rearrangement joins TRBV20-1 to TRBJ2-1; the D is unclear. Germline lookup yields CDR1 DFQATT and CDR2 SNEGSKA (reference sequence). The CDR3 covers 11 residues. V was trimmed by 3 bases and J by 5 bases, leaving 5 bases between them. CDR3 coding DNA: TGCAGTGCTAGGAATAACAATGAGCAGTTCTTC. Its translation: CSARNNNEQFF.

This clonotype was observed a few times. V gene TRBV6-2 or TRBV6-3 combines with J gene TRBJ2-3; 7 bases map to TRBD2. Germline-derived CDR1 and CDR2 are MNHEY and SVGEGT. This CDR3 contains 16 residues. The ends lost 5 bases at V and 2 bases at J; junction bases unmatched: 10. CDR3 amino acids: CASSHGASGSTDTQYF. The DNA for the CDR3 is TGTGCCAGCAGTCACGGGGCTAGCGGATCCACAGATACGCAGTATTTT.

The rearrangement links TRBV24-1 to TRBJ2-3; D may be TRBD2 (5 bases). Deletions cut 0 bases from V and 0 bases from J, with 9 bases between. The CDR3 spans 16 residues. CDR1 KGHDR and CDR2 SFDVKD come from the germline V gene. The DNA for the CDR3 is TGTGCCACCAGTGATTTGGATAGCGTAAGCACAGATACGCAGTATTTT. It codes for CATSDLDSVSTDTQYF.

The chain couples TRBV5-1 to TRBJ2-2, with TRBD1 as a possible D gene (5 bases). Germline loops: CDR1 SGHRS, CDR2 YFSETQ. The germline V and J ends were trimmed by 0 bases and 4 bases, with 13 bases remaining between them. CDR3 length equals 16 residues. CDR3 amino acids: CASSLAGWGGTGELFF. CDR3 in DNA: TGCGCCAGCAGCTTGGCCGGCTGGGGCGGCACCGGGGAGCTGTTTTTT.

This clonotype was counted a few times. The chain uses TRBV18 and TRBJ2-7; 8 nucleotides line up with TRBD1. The CDR3 is made up of 14 amino acids. V was pared by 3 bases and J by 5 bases, with 6 bases of the junction left unmatched. The germline gives CDR1 KGHSH, CDR2 LQKENI. CDR3 sequence: CASSPRTGFNEQYF. The CDR3 DNA is TGTGCCAGCTCACCTCGGACAGGGTTTAACGAGCAGTACTTC.

This clonotype appeared a few times. The CDR3 is CATSDLPGTGTDTQYF. CDR3 nucleotides: TGTGCCACCAGTGATTTACCCGGGACAGGAACAGATACGCAGTATTTT. The chain recombines TRBV24-1 with TRBJ2-3, with 8 bases matching TRBD1. Looked up from germline, CDR1 is KGHDR and CDR2 is SFDVKD. The CDR3 has 16 amino acids. V trimming: 1 base; J trimming: 3 bases; junction bases outside the gene matches: 5.

The chain is built from TRBV5-1 and TRBJ2-1; the D gene is possibly TRBD2 (7 bases). V was cut by 4 bases and J by 6 bases, with 14 bases left in between. Germline CDR1 and CDR2: SGHRS and YFSETQ. This CDR3 is 14 amino acids long. The CDR3 here is CASSVGGQVNEQFF. Here the CDR3 DNA reads TGCGCCAGCAGCGTGGGGGGGCAGGTCAATGAGCAGTTCTTC.

This clonotype was recorded at least ten times. The chain employs TRBV6-1 and TRBJ1-2, with D tentatively TRBD1 (5 bases). The CDR3 contains 14 residues. V lost 6 bases to trimming and J lost 0 bases, with 11 bases between them. In germline, CDR1 is MNHNS, CDR2 SASEGT. CDR3 sequence (DNA): TGTGCCAGCAGGCCTGGGGGAGCTAACTATGGCTACACCTTC. Its protein is CASRPGGANYGYTF.

This chain connects TRBV29-1 to TRBJ2-3; D unclear. V dropped 7 bases and J dropped 4 bases, with 6 bases sitting between them. The CDR3 totals 10 residues. Germline V CDR1 and CDR2: SQVTM, ANQGSEA. The CDR3 region has the DNA TGCAGCGCTGCCTCAGATACGCAGTATTTT. Its translation: CSAASDTQYF.

This clonotype was seen many times. The chain has TRBV6-5 and TRBJ2-1; D ambiguous. V was shortened by 0 bases and J by 7 bases, with 4 bases between the two germline ends. This CDR3 is 12 amino acids long. Germline V lookup: CDR1 MNHEY, CDR2 SVGAGI. The CDR3: CASSYSGNEQFF. The CDR3 region has the DNA TGTGCCAGCAGTTACTCCGGGAATGAGCAGTTCTTC.

This chain connects TRBV5-5 to TRBJ1-5; no clear D. The length of the CDR3 is 14 residues. V gave up 4 bases and J gave up 0 bases, with 8 bases separating them. Germline V CDR1 and CDR2: SGHKS, YYEKEE (reference sequence). CDR3 bases: TGTGCCAGCAGCGTAATCGATAGCAATCAGCCCCAGCATTTT. It encodes CASSVIDSNQPQHF.

J is TRBJ2-5 and V is TRBV2, with TRBD2 matching over 11 bases. V lost 5 bases and J lost 0; bases outside the gene matches: 11. This CDR3 region has 18 residues. The germline V gene has CDR1 SNHLY and CDR2 FYNNEI. In nucleotides, the CDR3 is TGTGCCAGCAGTTCTGCTCTAGCGGGGGGTCCGTACCAAGAGACCCAGTACTTC. Translating it yields CASSSALAGGPYQETQYF.

The table lists this clonotype with many counts. At one end, the junction sequence differs from germline, possibly due to a read error. The chain uses TRBV4-1 and TRBJ2-5, with D possibly matching TRBD2 (6 bases). This CDR3 has 13 residues. The germline V gene encodes CDR1 MGHRA and CDR2 YSYEKL. CDR3 sequence reads: CASRHSGQETQYF. The CDR3 DNA reads TGCGCCAGCCGCCATAGCGGACAAGAGACCCAGTACTTC.

The chain joins TRBV7-8 to TRBJ1-5; the D is unclear. The CDR3 totals 10 residues. The germline V gene has CDR1 SGHVS and CDR2 FQNEAQ. The V end lost 6 bases, the J end lost 10 bases, and 7 bases lay between the germline ends. The CDR3 DNA reads as TGTGCCAGCAGTGAGACTCCCCAGCATTTT. Amino acid sequence: CASSETPQHF.

In its sample, this clonotype was seen many times. This sequence joins TRBV5-6 and TRBJ2-7; 7 nucleotides align to TRBD2. J lost 4 bases, V lost 7 bases, and 8 bases had no gene match. CDR1 is SGHDT, CDR2 YYEEEE, per germline. The CDR3 spans 13 residues. The CDR3 reads CASATGTKYEQYV. The CDR3 DNA reads TGTGCCAGCGCAACCGGGACTAAATACGAGCAGTACGTC.